The clone carrying this TCR beta chain was seen at least ten times. This specimen belongs to a study of metastatic and nonmetastatic thyroid tumors. Thyroid surgery had not been preceded by any treatment in any patient. TCRdb re-clonotyped the PCR reads through MiXCR. The sample yields about 17,000 clones, 16% seen once. CDR1 MGHDK and CDR2 SYGVNS come from the germline V gene. The V and J ends lost 2 bases and 5 bases respectively, with 19 bases between them. CDR3 length: 17 residues. Sample: blood. The sequence came from a male donor with papillary thyroid cancer or a benign thyroid nodule (not recorded which). Some clones in this sample may be carry-over from other donors' samples. V usage is TRBV25-1 and J usage is TRBJ2-1; tentative D call: TRBD2 (6 bases). The chain's CDR3 is CASSEPSPGLTDNEQFF. CDR3 nucleotides: TGTGCCAGCAGTGAACCCTCTCCGGGACTGACCGACAATGAGCAGTTCTTC.